The next 10 T cell receptor beta chains were all read from a single sample in a study of blood T cell repertoires in COVID-19. TCRdb keeps only in-frame clones here, not all; method: immunoSEQ multiplex PCR. The data hold tens of thousands of clones, with almost 90% observed a single time. Sequenced input: peripheral blood. The source is a human donor in a cohort sampled during active COVID-19.

This chain joins TRBV5-1 and TRBJ2-1, with a possible D match to TRBD1 (7 bases). Trimming pared 0 bases from V and 9 bases from J, leaving 13 bases between. Per the germline V gene, CDR1 is SGHRS and CDR2 is YFSETQ. This CDR3 has 14 amino acids. The CDR3 DNA reads TGCGCCAGCAGCTTGGCAGGGGGGACAAGTGAGCAGTTCTTC. Protein product: CASSLAGGTSEQFF.

This clone has just a few counts. This chain uses TRBV7-9 with TRBJ2-7, with TRBD2 matching 7 bases. Germline values: CDR1 SEHNR, CDR2 FQNEAQ (reference sequence). The trim removed 3 bases at V and 2 bases at J, leaving 4 bases unmatched. This CDR3 has 14 amino acids. The CDR3 region is CASSLPGLTYEQYF. The DNA of the CDR3 is TGTGCCAGCAGCTTGCCGGGACTAACCTACGAGCAGTACTTC. The full variable domain, rest sourced from reference TRBV7-9 and TRBJ2-7, is DTGVSQNPRHKITKRGQNVTFRCDPISEHNRLYWYRQTLGQGPEFLTYFQNEAQLEKSRLLSDRFSAERPKGSFSTLEIQRTEQGDSAMYLCASSLPGLTYEQYFGPGTRLTVT.

This clone has just one count. CDR3 loop: CASTLRGAGGPGETQYF. For the CDR3, the DNA is TGTGCCAGCACCCTGAGGGGAGCGGGAGGGCCCGGCGAGACCCAGTACTTC. The V and J genes are TRBV7-2 and TRBJ2-5; 10 bases match TRBD2. After removal of 7 bases from V and 5 bases from J, the junction contained 16 bases not matched to a gene. Germline values: CDR1 SGHTA, CDR2 FQGNSA. The length of the CDR3 is 17 residues.

The chain joins TRBV18 to TRBJ1-2; maybe TRBD1 (5 bases). Germline assignment: CDR1 KGHSH and CDR2 LQKENI. This CDR3 has 14 residues. The V end was cut by 3 bases, the J end by 4 bases, with 12 bases between. The CDR3: CASSPKGDSYGYTF. The CDR3 DNA reads TGTGCCAGCTCACCCAAAGGAGACAGCTATGGCTACACCTTC.

The rearrangement joins TRBV4-3 to TRBJ2-1; D is undetermined. Germline V gene lookup returns CDR1 LGHNA and CDR2 YSLEER. CDR3 length: 14 residues. V was pared by 1 base and J by 5 bases, with 9 bases between. The CDR3 nucleotides are TGCGCCAGCAGCCAAGCTGGCGGCGACAATGAGCAGTTCTTC. Amino acid sequence: CASSQAGGDNEQFF.

The rearrangement links TRBV5-4 to TRBJ2-2; possibly TRBD1 for D (5 bases). V lost 0 bases, J lost 5 bases, and 17 bases lay in between. This CDR3 contains 17 residues. The V gene's germline CDR1 is SGHNT and CDR2 YYREEE (reference sequence). The CDR3 region has the DNA TGTGCCAGCAGCTTGGCTCTGGGGCAGGGTATGACCGGGGAGCTGTTTTTT. Protein sequence: CASSLALGQGMTGELFF.

The rearrangement joins TRBV6-5 to TRBJ1-5; TRBD1 aligns across 7 bases. CDR3 length: 14 residues. J lost 9 bases, V lost 5 bases, and 10 bases had no gene match. The germline V gene encodes CDR1 MNHEY and CDR2 SVGAGI. The CDR3 reads CASSRRQGSWPQHF. CDR3 in DNA: TGTGCCAGCAGTCGCCGACAGGGTTCATGGCCCCAGCATTTT.

The rearrangement uses TRBV12-5 and TRBJ1-1, with D perhaps TRBD1 (5 bases). V dropped 5 bases and J dropped 3 bases, with 16 bases sitting between them. CDR1 and CDR2 (germline): LGHNT, FRNRAP. The CDR3 contains 15 residues. The CDR3 DNA reads TGTGCTAGTGGTCCGCCGGGGGGTTCCTACACTGAAGCTTTCTTT. Amino acid sequence: CASGPPGGSYTEAFF.

The CDR3 sequence is CASSPYPLMTGGVSDRNQPQHF. The DNA of the CDR3 is TGTGCCAGTAGTCCCTACCCTCTCATGACAGGGGGCGTCTCGGATAGGAATCAGCCCCAGCATTTT. The J gene is TRBJ1-5, the V gene TRBV19, with 10 bases lining up with TRBD1. The CDR3 has 22 residues. Germline V gene lookup returns CDR1 LNHDA and CDR2 SQIVND (reference sequence). V gave up 5 bases and J gave up 4 bases; unmatched junction bases: 26.

The rearrangement uses TRBV5-8 and TRBJ2-1, with 11 bases lining up with TRBD2. The length of the CDR3 is 17 residues. Germline lookup yields CDR1 SGHTS and CDR2 YDEGEE. The junction had 11 bases not matched to a gene; V was cut back by 1 base and J by 8 bases. The CDR3 DNA reads as TGTGCCAGCAGCTTGATGGTAACTAGCGGGAGTTTGTATGAGCAGTTCTTC. Encoded protein: CASSLMVTSGSLYEQFF.